A selection of T cell receptor beta chains follows, all from one sample in a study of control samples from healthy donors and cancer patients. The data were produced by immunoSEQ multiplex PCR, yet TCRdb's version contains in-frame clones alone and is incomplete. The repertoire holds roughly 200,000 clones, with about 93% as singletons. Material for sequencing was blood. These TCRs come from a man aged 45-60 years in good health. The CDR3 runs from the conserved cysteine through the conserved F or W. Fields, in order: V gene, J gene, CDR3 length, CDR3 protein.

v_call: TRBV6-5; j_call: TRBJ1-2; cdr3_length: 14; cdr3_aa: CASRDPGTSYGYTF
v_call: TRBV19; j_call: TRBJ2-5; cdr3_length: 12; cdr3_aa: CASSAATETQYF
v_call: TRBV19; j_call: TRBJ1-6; cdr3_length: 13; cdr3_aa: CASRETRETPLHF
v_call: TRBV27; j_call: TRBJ2-6; cdr3_length: 17; cdr3_aa: CASRAGTGVRGANVLTF
v_call: TRBV11-3; j_call: TRBJ2-5; cdr3_length: 15; cdr3_aa: CASSLGGTPGETQYF
v_call: TRBV3-1/TRBV3-2; j_call: TRBJ1-3; cdr3_length: 14; cdr3_aa: CASSRRTERNTIYF
v_call: TRBV6-1; j_call: TRBJ2-2; cdr3_length: 16; cdr3_aa: CASSEAFLAYTGELFF
v_call: TRBV6-5; j_call: TRBJ1-4; cdr3_length: 15; cdr3_aa: CASLPPIDRGEKLFF
v_call: TRBV7-9; j_call: TRBJ2-1; cdr3_length: 12; cdr3_aa: CASSLQGNEQFF
v_call: TRBV3-1/TRBV3-2; j_call: TRBJ1-1; cdr3_length: 14; cdr3_aa: CASSQAGTGSEAFF
v_call: TRBV5-1; j_call: TRBJ2-5; cdr3_length: 15; cdr3_aa: CASSSQTGRLETQYF
v_call: TRBV5-1; j_call: TRBJ1-2; cdr3_length: 15; cdr3_aa: CASSPPGSSVYGYTF
v_call: TRBV5-6; j_call: TRBJ2-1; cdr3_length: 14; cdr3_aa: CASSLVRGYNEQFF
v_call: TRBV3-1/TRBV3-2; j_call: TRBJ2-7; cdr3_length: 14; cdr3_aa: CASSQDAGGREQYF
v_call: TRBV12-2; j_call: TRBJ2-1; cdr3_length: 16; cdr3_aa: CASRLLQGQTYNEQFF
v_call: TRBV4-3; j_call: TRBJ2-1; cdr3_length: 13; cdr3_aa: CASSQGLYNEQFF
v_call: TRBV5-4; j_call: TRBJ1-3; cdr3_length: 16; cdr3_aa: CASSGGVSSSGNTIYF
v_call: TRBV28; j_call: TRBJ1-2; cdr3_length: 16; cdr3_aa: CASSFHTGGNFYGYTF
v_call: TRBV15; j_call: TRBJ1-4; cdr3_length: 15; cdr3_aa: CATSREGAGDEKLFF
v_call: TRBV5-1; j_call: TRBJ1-1; cdr3_length: 16; cdr3_aa: CASRVQIGQTNTEAFF